This T cell receptor beta chain was recorded in a study of blood T cell repertoires in COVID-19. Study details: COVID-19 samples, acute and convalescent, were from the United States, Italy and Spain.

Some clones are missing from TCRdb's copy, which holds only in-frame ones; the method was immunoSEQ multiplex PCR. The sample holds about 160,000 clones, approximately 81% seen once. It was during active infection that Seattle patients were enrolled and then longitudinally followed. This CDR3 region has 15 residues. Unmatched junction bases numbered 9, after V lost 5 bases and J lost 7 bases. This TCR was recovered from a woman aged 45-59 years with COVID-19, enrolled during active disease. The sequenced sample was peripheral blood. The genes are TRBV6-7 and TRBJ2-1; 9 bases map to TRBD1. TRBV6-7 falls under the ORF class, with uncertain function. The CDR3 region has the DNA TGTGCCAGCAGTGGACCGGGACAGGGACGGAATGAGCAGTTCTTC. Its translation: CASSGPGQGRNEQFF.